This T cell receptor (beta chain) was sequenced in a study of naive and memory T cell subsets. Points from the study as a whole: Possibly reflecting memory cells re-expressing CD45RA, a few larger clonotypes occurred in naive repertoires, especially CD8.

In this sample, this clonotype turned up many times. Its matching antigen is unknown. Cells stained for CD3, CD4, CD8, CD45RA and CD27 were sorted into four subsets. An equimolar mix of two oligonucleotides served as the beta constant-region primer for TRBC1 and TRBC2. The ligated cDNA underwent four PCR rounds using SP2 and nested alpha and beta constant-region primers. The cDNA 3' end received a ligated single-stranded oligonucleotide carrying the SP2 primer and a 12-nucleotide UMI. TCRdb re-derived calls from the UMI-ligation and nested PCR reads in MiXCR, one entry per CDR3 protein. Altogether roughly 80,000 distinct CDR3 sequences are present, roughly 9.2% being singletons, with the ten largest covering 1.2%. This CDR3 spans 12 amino acids. Germline CDR1 reads GTSNPN; CDR2 reads SVGIG (reference sequence). Trimming pared 6 bases from V and 4 bases from J, leaving 12 bases between.

Sequencing was done on a sample of naive CD8+ T cells from blood. This TCR was recovered from a human donor in good health. The rearrangement links TRBV30 to TRBJ1-1; D remains unclear. The DNA for the CDR3 is TGTGCCTGTGAGCGAAGGATCACTGAAGCTTTCTTT. Its translation: CACERRITEAFF.